Sequencing of this TCR beta chain was carried out in a study of early T cells in non-severe SARS-CoV-2 infection. Researchers tagged individual cDNA molecules with unique molecular identifiers. One entry per CDR3 protein, called by TCRdb with MiXCR from the 5' RACE reads. The table includes 43,000 or so distinct CDR3 sequences, about 4% detected once. This clonotype was detected many times. The TCR comes from an adult who was a healthcare worker with PCR-confirmed SARS-CoV-2 infection or an uninfected control (not recorded which). The sample was whole blood.

CDR3 residues: CASSASSGRANEQFF. CDR3 bases: TGTGCCAGCAGCGCATCTAGCGGGAGGGCCAATGAGCAGTTCTTC. The chain recombines TRBV7-2 with TRBJ2-1; 12 positions match TRBD2. CDR3 size: 15 residues. CDR1 is SGHTA and CDR2 is FQGNSA in the germline V gene. With 5 bases clipped from V and 6 bases from J, the junction kept 5 bases outside the gene matches.